Each of the 13 T cell receptor beta chains below was sequenced from the same sample in a study of OX40 agonist ivuxolimab in advanced cancers. Sequencing was performed with immunoSEQ multiplex PCR; in TCRdb, only in-frame clones are kept and a portion is missing. The table lists some 77,000 clones, around 86% of them singletons. The source was CD4+ or CD8+ T cells sorted from blood, collected in a trial of the OX40 agonist ivuxolimab. The receptors stem from an adult with an advanced solid tumor such as melanoma, head and neck, liver or kidney cancer.

The J gene is TRBJ2-2, the V gene TRBV7-3; no clear D. In germline, CDR1 is SGHTA, CDR2 FQGTGA. The V end was cut by 5 bases, the J end by 0 bases, with 7 bases between. The CDR3 extends over 14 amino acids. CDR3 sequence (DNA): TGTGCCAGCAGCCCCCAGTCGAACACCGGGGAGCTGTTTTTT. Translation gives CASSPQSNTGELFF. Filled out from reference TRBV7-3 and TRBJ2-2, the complete variable domain reads GAGVSQTPSNKVTEKGKYVELRCDPISGHTALYWYRQSLGQGPEFLIYFQGTGAADDSGLPNDRFFAVRPEGSVSTLKIQRTERGDSAVYLCASSPQSNTGELFFGEGSRLTVL.

The chain couples TRBV7-7 to TRBJ2-1; TRBD2 is a possible D gene (6 bases). CDR1 and CDR2 from the germline V gene are SSHAT and FNYEAQ (reference sequence). V dropped 4 bases and J dropped 7 bases, with 8 bases sitting between them. The CDR3 runs to 12 residues. The CDR3 DNA is TGTGCCAGCAGCTCGGGACTGAATGAGCAGTTCTTC. Its translation is CASSSGLNEQFF.

On this clone itself: No DNA is shown, since the ends of the CDR3 on it are uncertain; the CDR3 is the one TCRdb lists. The J gene is TRBJ2-5, the V gene TRBV2. Both ends counted, the CDR3 spans 13 residues. Per germline, CDR1 SNHLY and CDR2 FYNNEI. CDR3 protein: CASSTSGAETQYF.

The chain links TRBV7-9 to TRBJ2-7; D call uncertain. The V end lost 4 bases, the J end lost 3 bases, and 13 bases lay between the germline ends. The CDR3 runs 14 residues. CDR1 and CDR2 (germline): SEHNR, FQNEAQ (reference sequence). The CDR3: CASSSYAEDYEQYF. The CDR3 region has the DNA TGTGCCAGCAGCTCGTACGCCGAAGACTACGAGCAGTACTTC.

The rearrangement uses TRBV10-1 and TRBJ2-7, with D possibly matching TRBD1 (8 bases). CDR1 and CDR2 from the germline V gene are WNHNN and SYGVQD (reference sequence). V lost 6 bases and J 3 bases, leaving 33 bases between the germline ends. The CDR3 loop spans 20 amino acids. CDR3 sequence: CASREDREEGGGPSIYEQYF. The CDR3 coding sequence is TGCGCCAGCAGGGAGGACAGGGAAGAAGGGGGAGGGCCGTCTATCTACGAGCAGTACTTC.

In its sample, this clone was seen a few times. CDR3 coding DNA: TGTGCCAGCCGACCCCATAGCGGGAAGCATGAGCAGTACTTC. Amino acid sequence: CASRPHSGKHEQYF. This chain uses TRBV7-8 with TRBJ2-7, with 8 bases aligning to TRBD2. CDR1 is SGHVS and CDR2 is FQNEAQ in the germline V gene. The CDR3 consists of 14 residues. V lost 8 bases and J lost 7; bases outside the gene matches: 13. The variable domain in full, with the rest retrieved from reference TRBV7-8 and TRBJ2-7, is GAGVSQSPRYKVAKRGQDVALRCDPISGHVSLFWYQQALGQGPEFLTYFQNEAQLDKSGLPSDRFFAERPEGSVSTLKIQRTQQEDSAVYLCASRPHSGKHEQYFGPGTRLTVT.

The chain combines TRBV30 with TRBJ2-1; D is perhaps TRBD2 (5 bases). CDR1 is GTSNPN, CDR2 SVGIG, per germline (reference sequence). V lost 1 base and J 1 base, leaving 8 bases between the germline ends. The CDR3 has 14 residues. CDR3 coding DNA: TGTGCCTGGAGTGGACGGGAATCCTACAATGAGCAGTTCTTC. The encoded protein is CAWSGRESYNEQFF.

V and J are TRBV28 and TRBJ1-4; D might be TRBD1 (5 bases). The V end lost 6 bases, the J end lost 2 bases, and 13 bases lay between the germline ends. Germline loops: CDR1 MDHEN, CDR2 SYDVKM. The CDR3 spans 15 residues. The CDR3 nucleotides are TGTGCCAGCAGAACCAGGTGGGGGACTAATGAAAAACTGTTTTTT. Residues: CASRTRWGTNEKLFF.

This chain links TRBV2 with TRBJ2-1, with D uncertain. Germline loops: CDR1 SNHLY, CDR2 FYNNEI. The CDR3 extends over 11 amino acids. With 6 bases removed from V and 6 bases from J, the gap between germline ends came to 6 bases. CDR3 in amino acids: CASSPLNEQFF. DNA for the CDR3: TGTGCCAGCAGCCCCCTCAATGAGCAGTTCTTC.

This rearrangement joins TRBV9 to TRBJ2-2; D is undetermined. CDR3 length: 18 amino acids. The V end was cut by 1 base, the J end by 0 bases, with 16 bases between. Germline CDR1 and CDR2: SGDLS and YYNGEE. This chain's CDR3 is CASSVPETGPANTGELFF. CDR3 coding DNA: TGTGCCAGCAGCGTACCCGAGACGGGCCCCGCGAACACCGGGGAGCTGTTTTTT.

As regards this clone: At one boundary the junction diverges from the germline segment, which might be a read error. The chain combines TRBV27 with TRBJ2-3; D assignment may be TRBD1 or TRBD2 (5 bases each). Germline V CDR1 and CDR2: MNHEY, SMNVEV (reference sequence). The CDR3 loop spans 15 amino acids. The CDR3 is CASSFASRATGTQYF. In DNA, the CDR3 is TGTGCCAGCAGTTTCGCTAGCCGGGCCACAGGTACGCAGTATTTT.

The chain recombines TRBV6-1 with TRBJ1-4; D is ambiguous. V was shortened by 4 bases and J by 0 bases, with 6 bases between the two germline ends. The CDR3 is 14 amino acids. The V gene's germline CDR1 is MNHNS and CDR2 SASEGT. The CDR3 nucleotides read TGTGCCAGCAGTGCAGGCGCAACTAATGAAAAACTGTTTTTT. Protein: CASSAGATNEKLFF.

The chain uses TRBV5-1 and TRBJ2-1, with TRBD2 matching over 8 bases. CDR1 and CDR2 from the germline V gene are SGHRS and YFSETQ. The V gene end was trimmed by 0 bases and the J gene end by 3 bases; junction bases not matched to a gene: 2. The CDR3 extends over 15 amino acids. CDR3 region: CASSLDREGYNEQFF. The DNA of the CDR3 is TGCGCCAGCAGCTTGGACCGGGAGGGCTACAATGAGCAGTTCTTC.